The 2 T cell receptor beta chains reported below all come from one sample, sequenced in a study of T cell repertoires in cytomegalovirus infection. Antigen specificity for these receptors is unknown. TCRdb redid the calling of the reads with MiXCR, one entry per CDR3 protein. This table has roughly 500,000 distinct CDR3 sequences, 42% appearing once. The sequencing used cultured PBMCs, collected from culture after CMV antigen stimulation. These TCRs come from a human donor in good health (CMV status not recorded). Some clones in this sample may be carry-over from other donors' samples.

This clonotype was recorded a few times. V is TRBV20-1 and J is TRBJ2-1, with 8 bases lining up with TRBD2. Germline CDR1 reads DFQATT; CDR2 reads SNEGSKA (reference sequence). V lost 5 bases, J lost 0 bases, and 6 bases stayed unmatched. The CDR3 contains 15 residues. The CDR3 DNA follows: TGCAGTGCTGGCGGCGGGGGGAGCTCCTACAATGAGCAGTTCTTC. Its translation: CSAGGGGSSYNEQFF.

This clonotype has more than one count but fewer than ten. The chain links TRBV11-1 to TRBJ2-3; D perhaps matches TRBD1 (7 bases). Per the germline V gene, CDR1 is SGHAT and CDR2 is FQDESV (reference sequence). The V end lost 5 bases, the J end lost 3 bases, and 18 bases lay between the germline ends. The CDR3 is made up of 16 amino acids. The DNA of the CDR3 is TGTGCCAGCAGCCACTACCAGGGGGGCCCAACAGATACGCAGTATTTT. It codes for CASSHYQGGPTDTQYF.